The following is a TCR beta chain sequence with its context. These data come from a study of OX40 agonist ivuxolimab in advanced cancers. Study background: One patient with hepatocellular carcinoma and two with cutaneous melanoma, three in all, had partial responses.

The table came from immunoSEQ multiplex PCR; TCRdb's copy has only in-frame clones and leaves some out. The table has about 87,000 clones, 83% seen once; the top ten hold more than 0.7%. The CDR3 is 14 amino acids. The germline V gene encodes CDR1 SEHNR and CDR2 FQNEAQ (reference sequence). Trimming stripped 3 bases from V and 2 bases from J, with 11 bases between. This clonotype was obtained from an adult with an advanced solid tumor such as melanoma, head and neck, liver or kidney cancer. The sample consisted of CD4+ or CD8+ T cells sorted from blood, taken in a trial of the OX40 agonist ivuxolimab. This chain links TRBV7-9 with TRBJ2-7; D possibly corresponds to TRBD1 (5 bases). The CDR3 DNA sequence: TGTGCCAGCAGCTTTGGGGCAGGACCCTACGAGCAGTACTTC. Amino acids: CASSFGAGPYEQYF.